This T cell receptor beta chain was retrieved from a study of T cells in Graves' hyperthyroidism and ophthalmopathy. Study results and caveats: The model anticipated ophthalmopathy a median around six months pre-onset.

V dropped 0 bases and J dropped 4 bases, with 10 bases sitting between them. CDR3 length: 14 amino acids. Per the germline V gene, CDR1 is DFQATT and CDR2 is SNEGSKA (reference sequence). On this clonotype: Its antigen remains unidentified.

The PBMCs were taken from roughly 10 ml of fresh peripheral blood. Amplified regions were TCR beta CDR3 sequences from RNA transcripts. The HTBI primer set served for first-round RT-PCR of the TCR CDR3. TCRdb called the multiplex PCR reads again in MiXCR, with one record for every CDR3 protein. The repertoire holds 250,000 or so distinct CDR3 sequences, with roughly 15% as singletons. Specimen: blood. The V gene is TRBV20-1, the J gene TRBJ2-1; D gene uncertain. This clonotype was sampled from a woman aged 35 to 49 with Graves' hyperthyroidism that later progressed to Graves' ophthalmopathy. CDR3 DNA: TGCAGTGCTAGAGATCGTCAGACTTACAATGAGCAGTTCTTC. This encodes CSARDRQTYNEQFF.